Below, one T cell receptor beta chain is given with its context. V was trimmed by 6 bases and J by 2 bases, leaving 23 bases between them. Germline CDR1 reads SGHRS; CDR2 reads YFSETQ. CDR3 length: 17 amino acids. These data are taken from a study of T cells after yellow fever vaccination. The 5'RACE template-switching step produced TCR cDNA and added a universal primer site and UMIs. TCRdb processed the 5' RACE reads anew with MiXCR; each CDR3 protein has one entry. The table lists 450,000 to 600,000 distinct CDR3 sequences, about a sixth of them singletons. This sequence was found in a man between 18 and 29 years old who received the YFV17D yellow fever vaccine. Sample: PBMCs, taken about 5 days after the first yellow fever vaccination. V gene TRBV5-1 combines with J gene TRBJ1-2; maybe TRBD1 (5 bases). The DNA for the CDR3 is TGCGCCAGCACAATTAGTGGGGGTCCTGTTGGGAACTATGGCTACACCTTC. It codes for CASTISGGPVGNYGYTF.